This is a list of T cell receptor beta chains from one sample in a study of monozygotic twins with inflammatory bowel disease. TCRdb reprocessed the 5' RACE reads, keeping one entry per CDR3 protein, no DNA. The sample features 85,000 to 110,000 distinct CDR3 sequences, with approximately 2% in its top ten. Sample: blood. Receptors were obtained from a human donor with ulcerative colitis or Crohn's disease, or a healthy co-twin of an affected twin (not recorded which). CDR3s include the opening cysteine and the closing phenylalanine or tryptophan.

V gene	J gene	CDR3 protein
TRBV7-2	TRBJ1-2	CASSSILNYGYTF
TRBV7-2	TRBJ1-5	CASSAWTANNQPQHF
TRBV6-5	TRBJ2-1	CASSYSGQGMNEQFF
TRBV11-2	TRBJ2-1	CASSIGQGGYNEQFF
TRBV7-8	TRBJ1-2	CASSSSTTGTRRMDGYTF
TRBV9	TRBJ2-5	CASSVKTSEQETQYF
TRBV20-1	TRBJ1-2	CSARDPGQVEGYTF
TRBV29-1	TRBJ2-1	CSVSEREWDEQFF
TRBV18	TRBJ1-6	CASKGEIAGSPLHF
TRBV5-1	TRBJ2-1	CASSLGGGLYNEQFF
TRBV4-2	TRBJ2-7	CASSRDRGRPHEQYF
TRBV20-1	TRBJ2-3	CSAPSGQGITDTQYF
TRBV11-1	TRBJ2-5	CASSPPTSGVSETQYF
TRBV18	TRBJ2-1	CASSPIRSYNEQFF
TRBV18	TRBJ1-3	CASSPANQGSSGNTIYF
TRBV15	TRBJ1-1	CATSRSRTGGTEAFF